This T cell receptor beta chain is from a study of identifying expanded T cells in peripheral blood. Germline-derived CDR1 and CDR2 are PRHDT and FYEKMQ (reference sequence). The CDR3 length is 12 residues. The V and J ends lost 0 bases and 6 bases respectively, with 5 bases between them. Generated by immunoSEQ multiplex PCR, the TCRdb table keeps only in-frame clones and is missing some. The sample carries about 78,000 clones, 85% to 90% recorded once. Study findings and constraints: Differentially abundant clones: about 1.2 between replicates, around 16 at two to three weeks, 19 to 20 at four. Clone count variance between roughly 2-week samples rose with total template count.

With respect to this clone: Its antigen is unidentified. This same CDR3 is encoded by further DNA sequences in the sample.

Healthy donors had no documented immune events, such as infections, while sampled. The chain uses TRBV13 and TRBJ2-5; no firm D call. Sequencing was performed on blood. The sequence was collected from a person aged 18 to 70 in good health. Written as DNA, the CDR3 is TGTGCCAGCAGCTTAGGGCGGAAGACCCAGTACTTC. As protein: CASSLGRKTQYF. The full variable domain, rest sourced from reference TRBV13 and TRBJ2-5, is AAGVIQSPRHLIKEKRETATLKCYPIPRHDTVYWYQQGPGQDPQFLISFYEKMQSDKGSIPDRFSAQQFSDYHSELNMSSLELGDSALYFCASSLGRKTQYFGPGTRLLVL.